The T cell receptor beta chain under discussion was sequenced for a study of blood T cell repertoires in COVID-19. Participants were aged roughly 18 to 95 years, lived in 20 to 30 US areas, and enrolled virtually. Which cohort a participant joined came from the clinical history participants gave. As processed by the authors: Amplification of reference gene primers provided the estimated nucleated cell counts. Assay used: immunoSEQ multiplex PCR; TCRdb lists only in-frame clones, some missing. Clone size and the V and J calls come from that table; the DNA yielded D and trimming. The sample has around 250,000 clones; approximately 84% are singletons. Trimming took off 5 bases at V and 5 bases at J, with 15 bases between the two ends. The CDR3 is made up of 14 amino acids. Germline CDR1 reads SGHTA; CDR2 reads FQGNSA.

The material sequenced was PBMCs or T cells enriched from blood (not recorded which). The chain uses TRBV7-2 and TRBJ2-5; TRBD1 might be the D (6 bases). The source is a man aged 40-50 years who had recovered from COVID-19. For the CDR3, the DNA is TGTGCCAGCAGCATACACAGGGCCGCGGAGACCCAGTACTTC. As protein: CASSIHRAAETQYF.